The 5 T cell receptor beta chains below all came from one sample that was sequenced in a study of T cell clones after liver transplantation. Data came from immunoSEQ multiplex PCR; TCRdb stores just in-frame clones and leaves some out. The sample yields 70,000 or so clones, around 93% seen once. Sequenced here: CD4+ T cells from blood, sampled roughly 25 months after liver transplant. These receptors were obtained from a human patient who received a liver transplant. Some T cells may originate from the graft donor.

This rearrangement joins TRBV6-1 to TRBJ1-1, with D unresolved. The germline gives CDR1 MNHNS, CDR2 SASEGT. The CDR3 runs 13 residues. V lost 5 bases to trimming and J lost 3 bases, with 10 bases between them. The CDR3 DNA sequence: TGTGCCAGCAGTTTCTACAGATACACTGAAGCTTTCTTT. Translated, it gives CASSFYRYTEAFF.

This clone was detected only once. CDR3 amino acids: CASSLETPLRGTGELFF. Here the CDR3 DNA reads TGCGCCAGCAGCTTGGAGACTCCTCTCAGGGGCACCGGGGAGCTGTTTTTT. The J gene is TRBJ2-2, the V gene TRBV5-1; D may be TRBD1 (6 bases). This CDR3 comprises 17 residues. Trimming removed 0 bases from V and 4 bases from J, with 16 bases in between. Germline V lookup: CDR1 SGHRS, CDR2 YFSETQ.

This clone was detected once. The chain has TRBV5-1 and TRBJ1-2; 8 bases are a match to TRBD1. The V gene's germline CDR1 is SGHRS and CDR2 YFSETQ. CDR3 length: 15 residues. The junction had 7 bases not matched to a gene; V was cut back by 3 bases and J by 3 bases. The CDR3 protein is CASSSGTGGHYGYTF. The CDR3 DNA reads TGCGCCAGCAGCTCCGGGACAGGAGGGCACTATGGCTACACCTTC.

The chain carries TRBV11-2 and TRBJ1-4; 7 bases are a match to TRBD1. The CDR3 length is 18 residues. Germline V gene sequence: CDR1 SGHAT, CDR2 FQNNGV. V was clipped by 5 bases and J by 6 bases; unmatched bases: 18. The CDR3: CASSPGSQYRGWDEKLFF. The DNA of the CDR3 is TGTGCCAGCAGCCCTGGTTCGCAATACAGGGGATGGGATGAAAAACTGTTTTTT.

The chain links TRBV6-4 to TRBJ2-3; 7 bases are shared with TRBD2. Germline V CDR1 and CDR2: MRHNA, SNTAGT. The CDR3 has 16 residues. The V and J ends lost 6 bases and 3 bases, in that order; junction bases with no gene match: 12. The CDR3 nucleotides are TGTGCCAGCAGCCGGAGCGGGGCGGAGGGAACAGATACGCAGTATTTT. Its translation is CASSRSGAEGTDTQYF.